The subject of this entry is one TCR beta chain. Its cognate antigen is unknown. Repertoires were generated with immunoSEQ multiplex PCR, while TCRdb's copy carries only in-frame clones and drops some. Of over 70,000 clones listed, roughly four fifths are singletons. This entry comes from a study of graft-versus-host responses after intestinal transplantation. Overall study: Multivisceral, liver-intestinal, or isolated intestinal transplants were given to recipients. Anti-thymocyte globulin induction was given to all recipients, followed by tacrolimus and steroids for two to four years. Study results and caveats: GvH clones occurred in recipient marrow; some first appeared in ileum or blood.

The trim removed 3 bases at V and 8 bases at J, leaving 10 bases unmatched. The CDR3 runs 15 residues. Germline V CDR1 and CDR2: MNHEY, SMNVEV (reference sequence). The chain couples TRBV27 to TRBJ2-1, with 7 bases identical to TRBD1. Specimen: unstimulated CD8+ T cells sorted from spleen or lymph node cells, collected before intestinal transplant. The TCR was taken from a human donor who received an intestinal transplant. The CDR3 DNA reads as TGTGCCAGCAGTTTTTGGACAGGATCATCCGATGAGCAGTTCTTC. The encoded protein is CASSFWTGSSDEQFF.